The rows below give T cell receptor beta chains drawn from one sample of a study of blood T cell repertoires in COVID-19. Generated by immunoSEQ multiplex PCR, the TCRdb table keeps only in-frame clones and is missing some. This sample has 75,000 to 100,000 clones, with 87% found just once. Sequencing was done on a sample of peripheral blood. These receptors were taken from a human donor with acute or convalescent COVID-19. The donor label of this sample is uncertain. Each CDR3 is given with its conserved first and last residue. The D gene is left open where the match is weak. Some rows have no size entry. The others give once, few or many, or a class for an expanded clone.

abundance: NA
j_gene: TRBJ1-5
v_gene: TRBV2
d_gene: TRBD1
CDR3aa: CASRGQGDQPQHF
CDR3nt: TGTGCCAGCCGGGGACAGGGAGATCAGCCCCAGCATTTT

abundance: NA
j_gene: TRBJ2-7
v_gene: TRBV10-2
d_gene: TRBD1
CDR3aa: CASSAGTENYEQYF
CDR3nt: TGCGCCAGCAGCGCCGGGACAGAAAACTACGAGCAGTACTTC

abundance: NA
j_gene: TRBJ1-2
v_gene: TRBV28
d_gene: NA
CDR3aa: CASSLAGYGYTF
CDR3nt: TGTGCCAGCAGTTTAGCCGGCTATGGCTACACCTTC

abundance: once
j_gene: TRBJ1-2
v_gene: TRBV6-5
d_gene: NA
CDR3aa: CASSQGNYGYTF
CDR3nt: TGTGCCAGCTCACAGGGAAACTATGGCTACACCTTC

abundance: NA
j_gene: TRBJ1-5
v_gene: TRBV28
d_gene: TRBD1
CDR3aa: CASSAGTGGYQPQHF
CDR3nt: TGTGCCAGCAGTGCCGGGACAGGGGGCTATCAGCCCCAGCATTTT

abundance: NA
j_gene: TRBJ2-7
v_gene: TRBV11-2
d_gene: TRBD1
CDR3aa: CASNGQGSYEQYF
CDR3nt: TGTGCCAGCAATGGACAGGGGTCCTACGAGCAGTACTTC

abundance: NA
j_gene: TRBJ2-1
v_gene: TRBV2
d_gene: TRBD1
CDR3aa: CASSDPGQGNEQFF
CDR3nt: TGTGCCAGCAGTGACCCGGGACAGGGAAATGAGCAGTTCTTC

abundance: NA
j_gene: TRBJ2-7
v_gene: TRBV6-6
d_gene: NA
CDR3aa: CASSYGVAEQYF
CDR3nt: TGTGCCAGCAGTTATGGAGTCGCCGAGCAGTACTTC

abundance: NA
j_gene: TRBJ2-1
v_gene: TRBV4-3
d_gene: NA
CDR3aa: CASSQDSGLQGWFF
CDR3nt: TGCGCCAGCAGCCAAGATAGCGGCCTCCAGGGTTGGTTCTTC

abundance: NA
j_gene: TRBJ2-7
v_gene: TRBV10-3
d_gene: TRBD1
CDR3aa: CAIVRDREDEQYF
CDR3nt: TGTGCCATCGTCCGGGACAGGGAAGACGAGCAGTACTTC

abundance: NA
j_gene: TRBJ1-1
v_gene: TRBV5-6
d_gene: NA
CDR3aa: CASSLVRRQTNTEAFF
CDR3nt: TGTGCCAGCAGCTTGGTACGTCGACAGACGAACACTGAAGCTTTCTTT

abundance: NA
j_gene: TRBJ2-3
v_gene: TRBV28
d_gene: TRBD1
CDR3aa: CATRGQGSSTDTQYF
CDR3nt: TGTGCCACCAGGGGACAGGGCTCAAGCACAGATACGCAGTATTTT

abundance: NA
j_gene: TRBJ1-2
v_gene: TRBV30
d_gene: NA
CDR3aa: CAWSVLEGVGGYTF
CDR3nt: TGTGCCTGGAGTGTATTAGAGGGGGTCGGTGGCTACACCTTC

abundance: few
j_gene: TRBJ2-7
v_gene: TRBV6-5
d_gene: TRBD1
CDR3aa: CASRRDSRPYEQYF
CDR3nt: TGTGCCAGCAGGAGGGACAGCAGACCCTACGAGCAGTACTTC

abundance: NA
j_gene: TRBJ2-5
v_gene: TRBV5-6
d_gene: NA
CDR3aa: CASSLDAGTQYF
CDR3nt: TGTGCCAGCAGCTTGGATGCAGGGACCCAGTACTTC

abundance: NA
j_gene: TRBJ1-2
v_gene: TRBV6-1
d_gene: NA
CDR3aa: CASSDLGGGRPPYGYTF
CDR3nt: TGTGCCAGCAGTGACCTAGGGGGGGGACGTCCCCCCTATGGCTACACCTTC

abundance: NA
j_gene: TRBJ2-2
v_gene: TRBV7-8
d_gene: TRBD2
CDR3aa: CASSAYGTSGGPSNTGELFF
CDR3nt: TGTGCCAGCAGCGCCTACGGGACTAGCGGGGGGCCATCGAACACCGGGGAGCTGTTTTTT

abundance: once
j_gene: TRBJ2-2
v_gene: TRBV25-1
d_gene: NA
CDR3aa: CASRKLGRVNTGELFF
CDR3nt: TGTGCCAGCAGGAAATTAGGGCGGGTGAACACCGGGGAGCTGTTTTTT

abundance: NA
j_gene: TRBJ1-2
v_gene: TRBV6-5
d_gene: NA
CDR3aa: CASSSDTYGYTF
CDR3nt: TGTGCCAGCAGCTCGGACACCTATGGCTACACCTTC

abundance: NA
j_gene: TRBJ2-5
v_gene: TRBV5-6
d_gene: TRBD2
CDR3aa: CASSLPGLAEETQYF
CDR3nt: TGTGCCAGCAGCTTGCCCGGACTAGCGGAAGAGACCCAGTACTTC

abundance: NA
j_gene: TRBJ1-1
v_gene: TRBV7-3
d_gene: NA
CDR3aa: CASSSHRQAAAFF
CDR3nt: TGTGCCAGCAGCTCCCATCGTCAGGCTGCAGCTTTCTTT

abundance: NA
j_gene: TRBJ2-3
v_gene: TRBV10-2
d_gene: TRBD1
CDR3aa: CASSDPGTDEGDTQYF
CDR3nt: TGCGCCAGCAGTGATCCCGGGACAGACGAGGGAGATACGCAGTATTTT

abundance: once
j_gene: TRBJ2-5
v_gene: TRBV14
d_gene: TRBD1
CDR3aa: CASSDRGETQYF
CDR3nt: TGTGCCAGCAGCGACAGGGGAGAGACCCAGTACTTC

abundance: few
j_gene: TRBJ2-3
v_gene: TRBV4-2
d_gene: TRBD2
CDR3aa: CASSRERGAGADTQYF
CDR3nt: TGTGCCAGCAGCCGGGAGCGGGGGGCTGGGGCAGATACGCAGTATTTT

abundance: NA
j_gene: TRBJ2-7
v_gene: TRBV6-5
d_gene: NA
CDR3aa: CASSYLRQARVREQYF
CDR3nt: TGTGCCAGCAGTTACCTTCGACAGGCAAGGGTTAGGGAGCAGTACTTC

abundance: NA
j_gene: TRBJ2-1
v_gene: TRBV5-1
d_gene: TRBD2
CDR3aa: CASSLAVAGGNEQFF
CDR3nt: TGCGCCAGCAGCTTGGCAGTAGCGGGGGGGAATGAGCAGTTCTTC

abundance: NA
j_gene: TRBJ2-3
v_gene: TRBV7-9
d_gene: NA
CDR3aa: CASSLEGHSTDTQYF
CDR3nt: TGTGCCAGCAGCTTAGAGGGACATAGCACAGATACGCAGTATTTT